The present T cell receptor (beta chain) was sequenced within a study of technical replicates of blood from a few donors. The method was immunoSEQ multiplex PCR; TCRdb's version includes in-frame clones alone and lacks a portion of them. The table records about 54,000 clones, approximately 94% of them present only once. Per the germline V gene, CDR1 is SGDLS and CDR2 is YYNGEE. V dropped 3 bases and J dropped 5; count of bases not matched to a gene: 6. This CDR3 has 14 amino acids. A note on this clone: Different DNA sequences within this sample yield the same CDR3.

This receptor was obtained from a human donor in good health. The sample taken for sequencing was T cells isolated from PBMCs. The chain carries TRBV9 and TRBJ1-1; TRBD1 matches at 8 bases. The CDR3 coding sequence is TGTGCCAGCAGCGAGCAGGGGGCGGATACTGAAGCTTTCTTT. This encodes CASSEQGADTEAFF.